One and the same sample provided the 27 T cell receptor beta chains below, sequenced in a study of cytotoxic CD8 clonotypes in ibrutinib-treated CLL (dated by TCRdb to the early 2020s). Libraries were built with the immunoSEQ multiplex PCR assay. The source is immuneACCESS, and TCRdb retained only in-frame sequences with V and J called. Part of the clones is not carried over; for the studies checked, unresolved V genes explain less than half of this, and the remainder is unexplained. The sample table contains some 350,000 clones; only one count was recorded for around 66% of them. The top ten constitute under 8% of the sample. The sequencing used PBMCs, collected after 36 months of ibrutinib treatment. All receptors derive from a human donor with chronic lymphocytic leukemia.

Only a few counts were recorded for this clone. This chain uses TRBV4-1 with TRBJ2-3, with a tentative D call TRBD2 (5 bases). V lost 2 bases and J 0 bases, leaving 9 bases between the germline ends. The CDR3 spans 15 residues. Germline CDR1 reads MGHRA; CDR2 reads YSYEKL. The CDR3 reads CASSQPRTSTDTQYF. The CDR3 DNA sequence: TGCGCCAGCAGCCAACCTCGGACTAGCACAGATACGCAGTATTTT.

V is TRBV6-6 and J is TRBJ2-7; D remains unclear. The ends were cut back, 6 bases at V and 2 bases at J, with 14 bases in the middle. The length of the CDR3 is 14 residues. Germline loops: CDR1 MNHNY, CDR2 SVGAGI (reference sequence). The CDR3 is CASSRWSTAYEQYF. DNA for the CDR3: TGTGCCAGCAGCCGATGGAGTACTGCCTACGAGCAGTACTTC.

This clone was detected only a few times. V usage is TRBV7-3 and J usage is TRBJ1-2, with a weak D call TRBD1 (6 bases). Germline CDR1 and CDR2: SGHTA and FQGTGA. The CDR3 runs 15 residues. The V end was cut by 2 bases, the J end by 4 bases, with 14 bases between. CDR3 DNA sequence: TGTGCCAGCAGCTTAGCACCGACAGGAGCCTATGGCTACACCTTC. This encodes CASSLAPTGAYGYTF.

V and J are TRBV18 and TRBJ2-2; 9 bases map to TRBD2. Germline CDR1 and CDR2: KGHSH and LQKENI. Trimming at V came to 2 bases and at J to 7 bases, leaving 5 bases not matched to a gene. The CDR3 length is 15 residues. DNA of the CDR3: TGTGCCAGCTCACCAGCGGGAGGGTACGGCGGGGAGCTGTTTTTT. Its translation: CASSPAGGYGGELFF.

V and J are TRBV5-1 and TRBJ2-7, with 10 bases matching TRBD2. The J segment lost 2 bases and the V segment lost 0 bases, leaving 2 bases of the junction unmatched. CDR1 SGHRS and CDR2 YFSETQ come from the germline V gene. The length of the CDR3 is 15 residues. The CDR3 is CASSLVTSGTYEQYF. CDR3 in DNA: TGCGCCAGCAGCTTGGTAACTAGCGGGACCTACGAGCAGTACTTC.

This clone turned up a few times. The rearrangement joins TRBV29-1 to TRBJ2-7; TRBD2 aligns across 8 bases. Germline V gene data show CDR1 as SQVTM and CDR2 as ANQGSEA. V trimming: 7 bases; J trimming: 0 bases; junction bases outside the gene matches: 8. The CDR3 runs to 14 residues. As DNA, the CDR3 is TGCAGCGCTACGGGAGGGCAGATCTCCTACGAGCAGTACTTC. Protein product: CSATGGQISYEQYF.

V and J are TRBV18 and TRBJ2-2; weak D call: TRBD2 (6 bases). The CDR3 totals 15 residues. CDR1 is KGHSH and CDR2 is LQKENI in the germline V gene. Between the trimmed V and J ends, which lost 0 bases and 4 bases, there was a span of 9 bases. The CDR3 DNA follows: TGTGCCAGCTCACCACCGGAGGGACGCACCGGGGAGCTGTTTTTT. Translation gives CASSPPEGRTGELFF.

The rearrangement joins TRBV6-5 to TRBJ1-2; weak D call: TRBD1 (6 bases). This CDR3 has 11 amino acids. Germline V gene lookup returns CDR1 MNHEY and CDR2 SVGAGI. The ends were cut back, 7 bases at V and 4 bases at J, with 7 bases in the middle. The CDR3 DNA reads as TGTGCCAGCAAACAGGGCTATGGCTACACCTTC. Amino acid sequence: CASKQGYGYTF.

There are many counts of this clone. CDR3 nucleotides: TGTGCCAGCAATCGACGGACGCGCATTGAAAAACTGTTTTTT. Protein product: CASNRRTRIEKLFF. The chain combines TRBV21-1 with TRBJ1-4. TRBV21-1 counts as a pseudogene. The CDR3 loop spans 14 amino acids.

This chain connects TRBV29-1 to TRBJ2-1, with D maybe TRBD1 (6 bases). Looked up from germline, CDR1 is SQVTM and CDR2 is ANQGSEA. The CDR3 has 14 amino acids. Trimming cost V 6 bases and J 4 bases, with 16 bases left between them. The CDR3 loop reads CSVPRDIDYNEQFF. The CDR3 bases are TGCAGCGTCCCCCGGGACATCGATTACAATGAGCAGTTCTTC.

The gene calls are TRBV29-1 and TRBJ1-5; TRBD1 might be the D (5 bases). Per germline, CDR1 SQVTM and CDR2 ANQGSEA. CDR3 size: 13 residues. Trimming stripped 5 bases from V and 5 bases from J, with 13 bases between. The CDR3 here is CSVRVRADQPQHF. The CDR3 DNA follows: TGCAGCGTTCGCGTCAGGGCGGATCAGCCCCAGCATTTT.

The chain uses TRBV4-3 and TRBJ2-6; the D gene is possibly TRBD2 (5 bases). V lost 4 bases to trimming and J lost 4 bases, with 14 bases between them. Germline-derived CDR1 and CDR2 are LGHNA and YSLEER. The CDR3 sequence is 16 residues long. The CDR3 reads CASSPDGLSGANVLTF. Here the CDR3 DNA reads TGCGCCAGCAGCCCTGACGGACTTTCGGGGGCCAACGTCCTGACTTTC.

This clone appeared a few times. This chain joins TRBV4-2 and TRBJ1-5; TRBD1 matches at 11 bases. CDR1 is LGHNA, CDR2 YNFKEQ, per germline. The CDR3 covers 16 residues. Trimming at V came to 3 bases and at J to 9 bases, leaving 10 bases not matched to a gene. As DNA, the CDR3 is TGTGCCAGCAGCCACAAGGGGGACAGGGGGATGTGGCCCCAGCATTTT. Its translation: CASSHKGDRGMWPQHF.

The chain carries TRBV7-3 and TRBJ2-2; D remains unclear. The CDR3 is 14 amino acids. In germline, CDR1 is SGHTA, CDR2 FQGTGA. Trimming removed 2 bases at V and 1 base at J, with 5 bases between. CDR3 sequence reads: CASSLLRNTGELFF. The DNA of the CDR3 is TGTGCCAGCAGCTTATTGAGGAACACCGGGGAGCTGTTTTTT.

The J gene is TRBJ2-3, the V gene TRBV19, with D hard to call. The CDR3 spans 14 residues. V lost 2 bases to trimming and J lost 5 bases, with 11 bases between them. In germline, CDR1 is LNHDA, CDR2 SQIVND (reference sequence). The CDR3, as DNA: TGTGCCAGTAGTATAAGAGTGGTCCAAGATACGCAGTATTTT. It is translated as CASSIRVVQDTQYF.

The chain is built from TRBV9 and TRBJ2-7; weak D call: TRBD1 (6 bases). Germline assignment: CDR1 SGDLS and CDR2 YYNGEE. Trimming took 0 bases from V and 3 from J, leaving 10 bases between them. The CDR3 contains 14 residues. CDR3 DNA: TGTGCCAGCAGCGTAGAAGGGGGTAGCTACGAGCAGTACTTC. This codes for CASSVEGGSYEQYF.

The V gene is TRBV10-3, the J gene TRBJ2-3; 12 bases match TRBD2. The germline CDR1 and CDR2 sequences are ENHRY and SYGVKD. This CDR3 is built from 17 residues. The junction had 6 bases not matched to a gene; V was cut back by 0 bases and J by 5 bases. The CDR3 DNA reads TGTGCCATCAGTGAGTCACTAGCGGGGGGTTTTAGAGATACGCAGTATTTT. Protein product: CAISESLAGGFRDTQYF.

The CDR3 loop reads CASSLDPAGELFF. CDR3 DNA sequence: TGCGCCAGCAGCTTGGACCCGGCCGGGGAGCTGTTTTTT. The J gene is TRBJ2-2, the V gene TRBV5-1; D not certain. Trimming removed 0 bases from V and 6 bases from J, with 6 bases in between. The CDR3 has 13 residues. Germline CDR1 is SGHRS and CDR2 is YFSETQ.

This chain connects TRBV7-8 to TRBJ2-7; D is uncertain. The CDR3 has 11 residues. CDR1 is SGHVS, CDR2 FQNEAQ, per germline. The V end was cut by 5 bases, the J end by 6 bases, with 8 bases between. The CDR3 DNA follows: TGTGCCAGCAGCATACCAGGCGAGCAGTACTTC. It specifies CASSIPGEQYF.

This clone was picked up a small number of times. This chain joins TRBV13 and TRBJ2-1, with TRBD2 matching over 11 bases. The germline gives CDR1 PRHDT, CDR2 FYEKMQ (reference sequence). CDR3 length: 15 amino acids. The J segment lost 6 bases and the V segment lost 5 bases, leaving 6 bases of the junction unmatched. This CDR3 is CASSLPSGGPNEQFF. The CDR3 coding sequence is TGTGCCAGCAGCCTGCCTAGCGGGGGGCCCAATGAGCAGTTCTTC.

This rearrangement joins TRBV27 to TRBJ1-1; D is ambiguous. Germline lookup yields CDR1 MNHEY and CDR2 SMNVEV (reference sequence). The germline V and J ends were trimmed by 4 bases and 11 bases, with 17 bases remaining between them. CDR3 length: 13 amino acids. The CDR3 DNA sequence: TGTGCCAGCAGTTATGGCGGTTCTTTGGAGGCTTTCTTT. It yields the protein CASSYGGSLEAFF.

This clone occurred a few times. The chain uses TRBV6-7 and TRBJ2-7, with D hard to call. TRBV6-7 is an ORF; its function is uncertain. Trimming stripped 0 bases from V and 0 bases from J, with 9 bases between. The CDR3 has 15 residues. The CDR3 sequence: CASSYSAGFSYEQYF. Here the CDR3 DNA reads TGTGCCAGCAGTTACTCGGCAGGCTTCTCCTACGAGCAGTACTTC.

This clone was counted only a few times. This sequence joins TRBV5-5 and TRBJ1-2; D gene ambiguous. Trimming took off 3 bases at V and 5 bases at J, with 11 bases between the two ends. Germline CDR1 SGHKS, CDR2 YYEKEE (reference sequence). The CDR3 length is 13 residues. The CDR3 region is CASSSGPFYGYTF. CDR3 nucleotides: TGTGCCAGCAGCTCCGGACCTTTTTATGGCTACACCTTC.

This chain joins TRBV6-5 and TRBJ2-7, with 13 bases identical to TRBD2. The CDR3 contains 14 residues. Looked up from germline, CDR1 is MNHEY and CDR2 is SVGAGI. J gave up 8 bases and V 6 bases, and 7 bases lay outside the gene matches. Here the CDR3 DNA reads TGTGCCAGCAGACCGCTAGGGACTAGCGGGAAGCAGTACTTC. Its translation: CASRPLGTSGKQYF.

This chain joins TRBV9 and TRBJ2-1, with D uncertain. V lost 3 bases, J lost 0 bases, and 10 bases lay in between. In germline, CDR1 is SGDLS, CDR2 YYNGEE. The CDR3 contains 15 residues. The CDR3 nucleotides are TGTGCCAGCAGCGAGGGCCTGAGCTCCTACAATGAGCAGTTCTTC. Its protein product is CASSEGLSSYNEQFF.

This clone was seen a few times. CDR3 in amino acids: CSVDVEGVGTQYF. DNA of the CDR3: TGCAGCGTTGATGTGGAAGGCGTGGGGACCCAGTACTTC. This rearrangement joins TRBV29-1 to TRBJ2-5; no definite D call. The germline V gene has CDR1 SQVTM and CDR2 ANQGSEA. Trimming removed 3 bases at V and 7 bases at J, with 15 bases between. The CDR3 has 13 amino acids.

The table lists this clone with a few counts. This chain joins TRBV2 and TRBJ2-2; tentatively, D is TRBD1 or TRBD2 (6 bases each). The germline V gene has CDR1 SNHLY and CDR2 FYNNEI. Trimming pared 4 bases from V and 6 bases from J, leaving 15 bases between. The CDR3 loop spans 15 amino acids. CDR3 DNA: TGTGCCAGCAGTGGCGGCGCCGGGGGCCCCGGGGAGCTGTTTTTT. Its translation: CASSGGAGGPGELFF. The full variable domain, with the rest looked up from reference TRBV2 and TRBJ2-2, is EPEVTQTPSHQVTQMGQEVILRCVPISNHLYFYWYRQILGQKVEFLVSFYNNEISEKSEIFDDQFSVERPDGSNFTLKIRSTKLEDSAMYFCASSGGAGGPGELFFGEGSRLTVL.